These T cell receptor beta chains were read from a single sample in a study of neurological immune-mediated disorders. Each CDR3 protein is one row after TCRdb ran MiXCR on the 5' RACE reads. The sample has about 10,000 distinct CDR3 sequences, around 21% seen once. Sequencing used CD8+ T cells from blood. The source is a woman in her fifties or sixties with HTLV-1-associated myelopathy (HAM/TSP). Both conserved end residues are trimmed from each CDR3.

>TRBV4-1|TRBJ1-2
ASSQDPGFYGYT
>TRBV25-1|TRBJ2-2
ASGGTGETGELF
>TRBV5-1|TRBJ2-3
ASSPPNGLRGTDTQY
>TRBV2|TRBJ2-2
ASSYRGRDTGELF
>TRBV27|TRBJ1-1
ASSSPRRPEAF
>TRBV7-8|TRBJ2-7
ASSFYICSAAYGGQQY
>TRBV12-3/TRBV12-4|TRBJ1-1
ASSLTARNTEAF
>TRBV7-8|TRBJ2-1
ASSLVSWGYNEQF
>TRBV5-1|TRBJ2-7
ASSSTRQGSYEQY
>TRBV5-1|TRBJ2-5
ASILHPLTSAQETQY
>TRBV5-5|TRBJ1-5
ASSFGLGTTSNQPQH
>TRBV6-5|TRBJ1-6
ASSYGGSYNSPLH
>TRBV18|TRBJ1-1
ASSRDEAF
>TRBV9|TRBJ2-7
ASSVGAAAYEQY
>TRBV2|TRBJ2-3
ASSVGLAGSTDTQY
>TRBV20-1|TRBJ2-7
SARENTGYEQY
>TRBV5-1|TRBJ2-5
ASQRGSETQY
>TRBV7-8|TRBJ1-5
ASSSPSGLLGVNQPQH
>TRBV4-1|TRBJ1-5
ASSQEVGRNQPQH
>TRBV7-6|TRBJ1-1
ASSLARGTEAF
>TRBV6-1|TRBJ1-2
ASSGRGARVYGYT
>TRBV20-1|TRBJ1-5
SAFPGGGQPQH
>TRBV27|TRBJ1-5
ASSPGTGGYQPQH
>TRBV4-1|TRBJ1-5
ASSQEDRVSSNQPQH
>TRBV6-6|TRBJ2-5
ASRGARGGVETQY
>TRBV20-1|TRBJ1-2
SALSIGQFVGWA
>TRBV7-7|TRBJ2-3
ASSTGTAADTQY
>TRBV10-2|TRBJ1-6
AISGTPNSPLH
>TRBV9|TRBJ1-2
ASSGRRDSYT
>TRBV9|TRBJ1-2
ASSVFRDGTNNYGYT
>TRBV29-1|TRBJ2-2
SVELAGELF
>TRBV12-3/TRBV12-4|TRBJ2-1
ASSPRQASHNEQF
>TRBV10-2|TRBJ1-2
ASSESGYYGYT
>TRBV5-1|TRBJ1-2
ASSLSGSYGYT
>TRBV20-1|TRBJ2-3
SATVGGPTDTQY
>TRBV4-2|TRBJ1-1
ASRQTNTEAF
>TRBV20-1|TRBJ2-3
SARDLGLATDTQY
>TRBV20-1|TRBJ2-7
SAGLGTSGGEQY
>TRBV18|TRBJ1-2
ASSPRAGRYYNYGYT
>TRBV6-6|TRBJ2-5
ASSYGGGQETQY
>TRBV7-2|TRBJ2-7
ASSDLGEQY
>TRBV5-1|TRBJ2-4
ASSLGTGGAAKNIQY
>TRBV20-1|TRBJ2-2
SARDLGWDTGELF